The entry below gives a single TCR beta chain sequence along with its context. The antigen remains unidentified. The sample is drawn from a study of post-analysis software for immune sequencing data. CDR1 and CDR2 from the germline V gene are MNHEY and SVGAGI. Deletions cut 6 bases from V and 2 bases from J, with 16 bases between. The CDR3 sequence is 15 residues long. The study, taken as a whole, reports: Strong co-clustering by F measure was evident for samples that had been prepared in the same batch. Five TRBV segments occurring more often in patients than controls included TRBV5-6, TRBV5-1 and TRBV20-1.

Researchers reported that TCR beta cDNA libraries carried unique molecular identifiers. Each CDR3 protein is one row after TCRdb ran MiXCR on the PCR reads. In the table there are about 820,000 distinct CDR3 sequences, approximately 57% of which are singletons. The sequencing input was blood. The V call is TRBV6-5, the J call TRBJ2-5; D assignment may be TRBD1 or TRBD2 (5 bases each). This clonotype originated in a girl between 10 and 17 years old with multiple sclerosis. The CDR3 nucleotides read TGTGCCAGCAGCCGCGGGCCACAGGCACAAGAGACCCAGTACTTC. Its protein is CASSRGPQAQETQYF.